The rows below give T cell receptor beta chains drawn from one sample of a study of radiation and T cells in renal cell carcinoma. Repertoires were generated with immunoSEQ multiplex PCR, while TCRdb's copy carries only in-frame clones and drops some. The data contain just over 15,000 clones, 64% of them singletons. Sequenced here: tumor tissue, sampled from a patient whose treatment included radiotherapy and nephrectomy. Source of these receptors: a woman in her 70s with renal cell carcinoma. Both conserved end residues are part of each CDR3. D genes are given only for firm matches. Size tells how often a clone was seen (once, few, many) or the class of an expanded clone, and some rows leave it out.

>TRBJ2-2|TRBV18|once|TRBD2
TGTGCCAGCTCACCTTTAACCGGGACTAGCGGCACCGGGGAGCTGTTTTTT
CASSPLTGTSGTGELFF
>TRBJ1-2|TRBV15|NA|NA
TGTGCCACCAGCAGAGGTCAAGGGGACGGCTATGGCTACACCTTC
CATSRGQGDGYGYTF
>TRBJ1-5|TRBV4-1|NA|NA
TGCGCCAGCAGCCAAGTGGGGCCCGGGCCCCAGCATTTT
CASSQVGPGPQHF
>TRBJ1-6|TRBV2|few|TRBD1
TGTGCCAGCAGCCTGAGGGACAGGTCAAATTCACCCCTCCACTTT
CASSLRDRSNSPLHF
>TRBJ2-2|TRBV6-1|NA|NA
TGTGCCAGCAGTGAATTTATGGCCGGGGAGCTGTTTTTT
CASSEFMAGELFF
>TRBJ1-1|TRBV2|NA|TRBD1
TGTGCCAGCAGCGCGGACAGGGCAGCTTTCTTT
CASSADRAAFF
>TRBJ2-7|TRBV4-1|NA|NA
TGCGCCAGCAGCCAAGGGGAGGGGGCGATTGTCCACGAGCAGTACTTC
CASSQGEGAIVHEQYF
>TRBJ2-7|TRBV11-2|NA|NA
TGTGCCAGCAGCTTTGGGATTTACTACGAGCAGTACTTC
CASSFGIYYEQYF
>TRBJ2-5|TRBV7-3|NA|NA
TGTGCCAGCAGCTTGACAGTTCAAGAGACCCAGTACTTC
CASSLTVQETQYF
>TRBJ2-7|TRBV5-1|few|TRBD1
TGCGCCAGCAGCTTGGGGACAGGGGTGACCTACGAGCAGTACTTC
CASSLGTGVTYEQYF
>TRBJ2-3|TRBV13|NA|TRBD2
TGTGCCAGCAGCCAAGCGGGGGCGACAGATACGCAGTATTTT
CASSQAGATDTQYF
>TRBJ2-5|TRBV7-3|few|NA
TGTGCCAGCAGCCCCGGTGAGGCACAAGAGACCCAGTACTTC
CASSPGEAQETQYF
>TRBJ2-7|TRBV4-2|NA|NA
TGTGCCAGCAGCCAAGAGCGGGCGTCAGGGGAGCAGTACTTC
CASSQERASGEQYF
>TRBJ1-5|TRBV7-8|few|NA
TGTGCCAGCAGCTTAGAGGGGCAGCCCCAGCATTTT
CASSLEGQPQHF
>TRBJ1-1|TRBV2|NA|TRBD1
TGTGCCAGCAGGACAGGGGGCCAGGGGACTGAAGCTTTCTTT
CASRTGGQGTEAFF
>TRBJ1-2|TRBV4-3|NA|TRBD1
TGCGCCAGCAGCCGACGGACAGGGGAGGATGGCTACACCTTC
CASSRRTGEDGYTF
>TRBJ2-3|TRBV5-6|NA|TRBD2
TGTGCCAGCAGCTTGTTCGGGGGGGGGCCCCCAGATACGCAGTATTTT
CASSLFGGGPPDTQYF
>TRBJ2-1|TRBV6-4|NA|NA
TGTGCTAATCGCGGGCGGACGGGGAATGAGCAGTTCTTC
CANRGRTGNEQFF
>TRBJ1-5|TRBV19|NA|TRBD1
TGTGCCAGCATGGACAGGAGCAATCAGCCCCAGCATTTT
CASMDRSNQPQHF
>TRBJ2-3|TRBV9|once|NA
TGTGCCAGCAGCATGACGGTGGGCACCCGGACAGATACGCAGTATTTT
CASSMTVGTRTDTQYF
>TRBJ2-6|TRBV7-7|NA|NA
TGTGCCAGCAGCAGGTTATTCACAAAGTCGGGCCACGTCCTGACTTTC
CASSRLFTKSGHVLTF
>TRBJ1-1|TRBV6-5|NA|NA
TGTGCCAGCAGTTACTCGAGAGGTTTTGAAGCTTTCTTT
CASSYSRGFEAFF
>TRBJ2-1|TRBV7-2|NA|NA
TGTGCCAGCAGCTCCCGGTTAGCGGAAGAAAATGAGCAGTTCTTC
CASSSRLAEENEQFF
>TRBJ2-7|TRBV10-3|NA|TRBD2
TGTGCCATCCGTGGGGTTAGCGGGGCGTCCGGCGAGCAGTACTTC
CAIRGVSGASGEQYF
>TRBJ2-3|TRBV5-1|few|TRBD1
TGCGCCAGCAGCTTTTGGGACAGCCTTCGGTATTTT
CASSFWDSLRYF
>TRBJ1-6|TRBV6-6|NA|NA
TGTGCCAGCAGGCGGGAAGGGGTAAACAATTCACCCCTCCACTTT
CASRREGVNNSPLHF
>TRBJ2-1|TRBV11-3|NA|NA
TGTGCCAGCAGCTTAGGGGCCGCGGGTTACAATGAGCAGTTCTTC
CASSLGAAGYNEQFF
>TRBJ1-1|TRBV4-1|NA|NA
TGCGCCAGCAGCCAAGCGGGCAGGGGCAGAAGGACTGAAGCTTTCTTT
CASSQAGRGRRTEAFF
>TRBJ1-2|TRBV6-5|NA|TRBD1
TGTGCCAGCAGTCGACAGGGGGCGGATTATGGCTACACCTTC
CASSRQGADYGYTF